This TCR beta chain is from a study of blood T cell repertoires in COVID-19. Study overall: Whether acute or convalescent, the COVID-19 samples came from the United States, Italy and Spain. The cDNA or gDNA used as material had been derived from T cells, B-cell-depleted T cells, or PBMCs.

Authors' methods: Cell counts per sample came from amplifying reference gene primers. The method was immunoSEQ multiplex PCR; TCRdb's version includes in-frame clones alone and lacks a portion of them. The D gene and trimming were derived from the DNA, and the V and J assignments and clone size from that table. The sample contains approximately 50,000 clones, 90% to 95% of which appear only once. The receptor was derived from a human donor in a cohort sampled during active COVID-19. Sequencing input: peripheral blood.

DNA for the CDR3: TGTGCCAGCAGTTCCGCTAGCTGGTTCGGACAGGGGGCGGGTGCTTTCTTT. It is translated as CASSSASWFGQGAGAFF. This chain connects TRBV28 to TRBJ1-1; 11 bases fit TRBD1. The CDR3 contains 17 residues. From germline, CDR1 is MDHEN and CDR2 SYDVKM. The V and J ends lost 4 bases and 11 bases, in that order; junction bases with no gene match: 18.